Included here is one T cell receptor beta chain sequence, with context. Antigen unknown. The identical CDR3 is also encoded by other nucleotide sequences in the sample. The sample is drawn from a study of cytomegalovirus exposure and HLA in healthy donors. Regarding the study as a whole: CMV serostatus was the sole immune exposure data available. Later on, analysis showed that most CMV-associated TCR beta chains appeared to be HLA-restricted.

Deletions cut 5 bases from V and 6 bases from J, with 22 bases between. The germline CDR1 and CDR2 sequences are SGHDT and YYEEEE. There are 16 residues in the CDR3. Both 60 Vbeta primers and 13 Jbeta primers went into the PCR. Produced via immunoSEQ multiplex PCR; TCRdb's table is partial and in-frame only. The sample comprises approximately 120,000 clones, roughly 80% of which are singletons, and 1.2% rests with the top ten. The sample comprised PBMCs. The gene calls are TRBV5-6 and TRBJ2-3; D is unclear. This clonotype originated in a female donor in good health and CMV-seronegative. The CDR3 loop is CASRSGFLARTDTQYF. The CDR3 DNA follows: TGTGCCAGCAGGTCCGGGTTCTTAGCACGTACGGATACGCAGTATTTT.